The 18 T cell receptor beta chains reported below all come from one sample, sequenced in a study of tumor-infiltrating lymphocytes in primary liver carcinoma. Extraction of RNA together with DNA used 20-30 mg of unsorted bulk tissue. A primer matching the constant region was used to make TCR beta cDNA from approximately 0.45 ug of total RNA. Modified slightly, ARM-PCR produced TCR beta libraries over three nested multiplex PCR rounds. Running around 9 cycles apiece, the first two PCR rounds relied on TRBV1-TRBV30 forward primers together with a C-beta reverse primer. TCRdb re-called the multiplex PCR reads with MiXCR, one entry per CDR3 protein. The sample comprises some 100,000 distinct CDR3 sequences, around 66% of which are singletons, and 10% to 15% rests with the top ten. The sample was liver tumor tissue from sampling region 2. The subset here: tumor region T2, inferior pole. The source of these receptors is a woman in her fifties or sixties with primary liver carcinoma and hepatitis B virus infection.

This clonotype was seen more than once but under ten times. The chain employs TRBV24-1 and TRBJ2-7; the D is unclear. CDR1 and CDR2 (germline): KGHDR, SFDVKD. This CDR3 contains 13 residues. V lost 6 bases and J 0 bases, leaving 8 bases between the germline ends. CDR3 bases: TGTGCCACCAGTTCTCCCGGCTCCTACGAGCAGTACTTC. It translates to CATSSPGSYEQYF.

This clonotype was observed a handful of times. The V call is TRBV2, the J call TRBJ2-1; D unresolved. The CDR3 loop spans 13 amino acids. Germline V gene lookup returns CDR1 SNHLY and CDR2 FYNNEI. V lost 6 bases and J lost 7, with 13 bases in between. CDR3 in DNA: TGTGCCAGCAGGAGGCCCACATGGAATGAGCAGTTCTTC. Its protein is CASRRPTWNEQFF.

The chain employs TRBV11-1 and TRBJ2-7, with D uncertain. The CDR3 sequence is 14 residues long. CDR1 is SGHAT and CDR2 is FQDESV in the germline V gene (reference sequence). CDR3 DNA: TGTGCCAGCAGCCTTTGGGGAACCTCCTACGTGCAGTACGTC. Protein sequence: CASSLWGTSYVQYV.

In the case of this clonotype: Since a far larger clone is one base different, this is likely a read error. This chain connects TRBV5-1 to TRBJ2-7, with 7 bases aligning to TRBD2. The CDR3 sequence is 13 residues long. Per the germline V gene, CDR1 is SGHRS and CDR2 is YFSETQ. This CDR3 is CASSQGLSCEQYF. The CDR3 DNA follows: TGCGCCAGCAGCCAGGGACTATCCTGCGAGCAGTACTTC.

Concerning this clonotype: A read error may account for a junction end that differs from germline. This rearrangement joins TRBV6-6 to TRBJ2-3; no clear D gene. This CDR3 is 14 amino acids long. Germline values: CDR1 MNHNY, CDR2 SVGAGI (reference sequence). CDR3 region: CVSIRLSVSDTQYF. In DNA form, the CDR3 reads TGTGTCAGCATCAGATTATCGGTGTCAGATACGCAGTATTTT.

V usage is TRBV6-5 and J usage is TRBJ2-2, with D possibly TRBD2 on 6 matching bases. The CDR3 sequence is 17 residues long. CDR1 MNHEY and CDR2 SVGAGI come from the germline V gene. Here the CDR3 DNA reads TGTGTCGGCAGTACGAAAAGGGGAGGAGATGGCACCGGGGAGCTGTTTTTT. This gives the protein CVGSTKRGGDGTGELFF.

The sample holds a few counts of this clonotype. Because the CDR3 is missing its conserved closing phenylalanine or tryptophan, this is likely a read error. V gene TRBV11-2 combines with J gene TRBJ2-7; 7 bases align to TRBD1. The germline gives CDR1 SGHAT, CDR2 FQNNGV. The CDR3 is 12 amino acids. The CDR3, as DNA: TGTGCCAGGAGCTTAGGGGGCCACGAGCAGTACTTA. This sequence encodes CARSLGGHEQYL.

DNA of the CDR3: TGTGCAAGCGGTTTAAGCGCTGAAGCTTTCTTT. It encodes CASGLSAEAFF. The chain carries TRBV28 and TRBJ1-1; D unresolved. Germline V gene data show CDR1 as MDHEN and CDR2 as SYDVKM. The CDR3 sequence is 11 residues long.

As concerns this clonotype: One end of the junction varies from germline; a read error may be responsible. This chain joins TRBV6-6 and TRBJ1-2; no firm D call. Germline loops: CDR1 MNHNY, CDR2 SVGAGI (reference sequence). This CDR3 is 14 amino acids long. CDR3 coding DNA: TGTACCAGCAGTAGCCTGACGGAGACTTTCGGCTACACCTTC. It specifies CTSSSLTETFGYTF.

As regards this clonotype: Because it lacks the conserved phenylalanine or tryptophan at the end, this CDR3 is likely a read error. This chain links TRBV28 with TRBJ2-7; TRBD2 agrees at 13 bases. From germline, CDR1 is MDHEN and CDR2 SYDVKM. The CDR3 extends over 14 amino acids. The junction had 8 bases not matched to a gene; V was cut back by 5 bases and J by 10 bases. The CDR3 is CASSPYTSGRAQYL. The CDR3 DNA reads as TGTGCCAGCAGTCCATACACTAGCGGGAGGGCCCAGTACTTA.

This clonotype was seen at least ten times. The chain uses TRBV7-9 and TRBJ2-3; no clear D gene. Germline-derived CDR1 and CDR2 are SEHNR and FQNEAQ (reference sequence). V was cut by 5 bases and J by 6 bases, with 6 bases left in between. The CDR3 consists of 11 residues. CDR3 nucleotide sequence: TGTGCCAGCAGCATCACGGATACGCAGTATTTT. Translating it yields CASSITDTQYF. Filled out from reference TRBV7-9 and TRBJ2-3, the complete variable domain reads DTGVSQNPRHKITKRGQNVTFRCDPISEHNRLYWYRQTLGQGPEFLTYFQNEAQLEKSRLLSDRFSAERPKGSFSTLEIQRTEQGDSAMYLCASSITDTQYFGPGTRLTVL.

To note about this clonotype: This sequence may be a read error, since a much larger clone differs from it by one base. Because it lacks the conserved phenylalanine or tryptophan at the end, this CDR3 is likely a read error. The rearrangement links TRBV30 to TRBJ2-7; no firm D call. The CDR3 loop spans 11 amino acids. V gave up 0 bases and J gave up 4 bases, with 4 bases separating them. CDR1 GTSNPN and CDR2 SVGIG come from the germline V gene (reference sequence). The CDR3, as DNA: TGTGCCTGGAGTGTACATTACGAGCAGTACCTC. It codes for CAWSVHYEQYL.

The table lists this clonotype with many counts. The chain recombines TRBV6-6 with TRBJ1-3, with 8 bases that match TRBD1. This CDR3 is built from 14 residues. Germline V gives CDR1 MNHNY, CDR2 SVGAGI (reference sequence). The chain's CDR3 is CAPAEDRVGNTIYF. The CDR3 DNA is TGTGCGCCAGCCGAGGACAGGGTAGGAAACACCATATATTTT.

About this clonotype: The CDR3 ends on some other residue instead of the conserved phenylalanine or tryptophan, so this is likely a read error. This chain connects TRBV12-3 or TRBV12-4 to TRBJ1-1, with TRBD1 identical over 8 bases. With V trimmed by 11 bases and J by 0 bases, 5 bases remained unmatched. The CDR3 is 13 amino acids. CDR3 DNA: TGTGCCGGTACAGGGGGTCTGAACACTGAAGCTTTCTTG. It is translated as CAGTGGLNTEAFL.

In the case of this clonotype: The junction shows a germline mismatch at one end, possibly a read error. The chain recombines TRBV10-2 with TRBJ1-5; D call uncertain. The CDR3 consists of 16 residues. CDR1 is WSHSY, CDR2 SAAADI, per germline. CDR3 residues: CVSSKSLPERGQPQHF. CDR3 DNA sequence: TGCGTCAGCAGTAAGTCGTTGCCCGAACGGGGTCAGCCCCAGCATTTT.

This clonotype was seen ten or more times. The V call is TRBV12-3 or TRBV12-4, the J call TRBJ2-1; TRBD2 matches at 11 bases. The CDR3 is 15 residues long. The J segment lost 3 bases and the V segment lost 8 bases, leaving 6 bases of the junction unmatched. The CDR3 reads CASLRLAGIYNEQFF. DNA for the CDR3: TGTGCCAGCTTGAGACTAGCGGGAATCTACAATGAGCAGTTCTTC.

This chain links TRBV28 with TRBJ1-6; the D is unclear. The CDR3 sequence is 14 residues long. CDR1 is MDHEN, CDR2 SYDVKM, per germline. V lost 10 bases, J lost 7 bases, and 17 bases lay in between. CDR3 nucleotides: TGTGCCAACGATAGGACGGGTTGGAATTCACCCCTCCACTTT. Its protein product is CANDRTGWNSPLHF.

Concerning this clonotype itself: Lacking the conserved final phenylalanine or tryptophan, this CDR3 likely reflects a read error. CDR3 coding DNA: TGCAGCGTCTCCTCTCCGGGACAGGTGATTTACGAGCAGTACATC. Amino acid sequence: CSVSSPGQVIYEQYI. The genes are TRBV29-1 and TRBJ2-7; the match to TRBD1 covers 8 bases. The length of the CDR3 is 15 residues. The junction had 14 bases not matched to a gene; V was cut back by 6 bases and J by 4 bases. Germline V gene lookup returns CDR1 SQVTM and CDR2 ANQGSEA.